The 30 T cell receptor beta chains listed next were all sequenced from one sample in a study of blood T cell repertoires in COVID-19. Generated by immunoSEQ multiplex PCR, the TCRdb table keeps only in-frame clones and is missing some. The sample lists 200,000 to 300,000 clones; around 85% were seen once. Sequencing used PBMCs or T cells enriched from blood (not recorded which). These receptor sequences come from a woman between 50 and 59 years old with acute COVID-19.

The chain links TRBV9 to TRBJ1-2; D uncertain. This CDR3 spans 13 amino acids. Looked up from germline, CDR1 is SGDLS and CDR2 is YYNGEE. V was shortened by 0 bases and J by 2 bases, with 5 bases between the two germline ends. The CDR3 loop reads CASSVVENYGYTF. The DNA of the CDR3 is TGTGCCAGCAGCGTAGTAGAAAACTATGGCTACACCTTC. Based on the CDR3 plus reference TRBV9 and TRBJ1-2, the full variable domain is DSGVTQTPKHLITATGQRVTLRCSPRSGDLSVYWYQQSLDQGLQFLIQYYNGEERAKGNILERFSAQQFPDLHSELNLSSLELGDSALYFCASSVVENYGYTFGSGTRLTVV.

V usage is TRBV29-1 and J usage is TRBJ2-7; D is ambiguous. This CDR3 has 12 amino acids. The V gene lost 4 bases and the J gene lost 4 bases, with 11 bases spanning the gap. From germline, CDR1 is SQVTM and CDR2 ANQGSEA. The CDR3 DNA follows: TGCAGCGTTGCGGTCGGAGCTTACGAGCAGTACTTC. Translation: CSVAVGAYEQYF.

The chain links TRBV11-2 to TRBJ1-2; 7 positions agree with TRBD1. CDR3 length: 15 residues. V shed 3 bases, J shed 6 bases, and the junction held 10 bases outside the gene matches. Looked up from germline, CDR1 is SGHAT and CDR2 is FQNNGV. CDR3 sequence reads: CASSFAQGRFDGYTF. The CDR3 DNA follows: TGTGCCAGCAGCTTCGCACAGGGGAGGTTTGATGGCTACACCTTC.

This chain joins TRBV23-1 and TRBJ2-3; possible D gene TRBD1, 5 bases. TRBV23-1 is given ORF status, its function remaining uncertain. V was shortened by 4 bases and J by 1 base, with 18 bases between the two germline ends. The CDR3 sequence is 17 residues long. The CDR3 region has the DNA TGCGCCAGCAGTCCAAATCTCGAGCCAGGGCGCACAGATACGCAGTATTTT. This codes for CASSPNLEPGRTDTQYF.

This chain links TRBV19 with TRBJ2-7; D is perhaps TRBD1 (5 bases). V shed 6 bases and J shed 5 bases, with 11 bases lying between them. CDR3 length equals 12 residues. Germline V CDR1 and CDR2: LNHDA, SQIVND (reference sequence). CDR3: CASSRTGHEQYF. For the CDR3, the DNA is TGTGCCAGTAGCCGAACAGGACACGAGCAGTACTTC. The full variable domain, in which reference TRBV19 and TRBJ2-7 provide the parts outside the CDR3, is DGGITQSPKYLFRKEGQNVTLSCEQNLNHDAMYWYRQDPGQGLRLIYYSQIVNDFQKGDIAEGYSVSREKKESFPLTVTSAQKNPTAFYLCASSRTGHEQYFGPGTRLTVT.

This clone was seen a single time. This sequence joins TRBV12-3 or TRBV12-4 and TRBJ1-5; no clear D gene. The germline V and J ends were trimmed by 6 bases and 4 bases, with 7 bases remaining between them. The CDR3 covers 12 residues. The CDR3 here is CASRQSNQPQHF. CDR3 nucleotide sequence: TGTGCCAGCAGACAGAGTAATCAGCCCCAGCATTTT.

V gene TRBV4-1 combines with J gene TRBJ1-6, with TRBD1 matching 11 bases. The CDR3 has 16 amino acids. V was pared by 4 bases and J by 7 bases, with 6 bases of the junction left unmatched. The germline gives CDR1 MGHRA, CDR2 YSYEKL. CDR3 in amino acids: CASSPGQGAENSPLHF. CDR3 nucleotides: TGCGCCAGCAGCCCCGGACAGGGGGCAGAAAATTCACCCCTCCACTTT.

V usage is TRBV6-5 and J usage is TRBJ2-5; 7 positions agree with TRBD1. The V gene's germline CDR1 is MNHEY and CDR2 SVGAGI. The CDR3 is 15 amino acids. The ends lost 0 bases at V and 8 bases at J; junction bases unmatched: 9. CDR3: CASSYSWDSVGTQYF. The CDR3 DNA reads as TGTGCCAGCAGTTACTCTTGGGACAGCGTTGGAACCCAGTACTTC.

The DNA for the CDR3 is TGTGCCAGCAGCTTGGGCGGGCTCATGAACACTGAAGCTTTCTTT. Translated, it gives CASSLGGLMNTEAFF. The chain is built from TRBV5-4 and TRBJ1-1; no reliable D call. The CDR3 has 15 residues. The V gene's germline CDR1 is SGHNT and CDR2 YYREEE (reference sequence). Deletions cut 0 bases from V and 0 bases from J, with 9 bases between. The complete variable domain, with remaining parts taken from reference TRBV5-4 and TRBJ1-1, reads ETGVTQSPTHLIKTRGQQVTLRCSSQSGHNTVSWYQQALGQGPQFIFQYYREEENGRGNFPPRFSGLQFPNYSSELNVNALELDDSALYLCASSLGGLMNTEAFFGQGTRLTVV.

Only one count was recorded for this clone. The J gene is TRBJ1-4, the V gene TRBV5-1; 8 bases match TRBD1. This CDR3 has 14 residues. V lost 5 bases and J lost 3; bases outside the gene matches: 3. The germline V gene encodes CDR1 SGHRS and CDR2 YFSETQ. DNA of the CDR3: TGCGCCAGCAGTCAACAGGGGGCTAATGAAAAACTGTTTTTT. Translated, it gives CASSQQGANEKLFF.

The gene calls are TRBV5-1 and TRBJ1-1; D unresolved. This CDR3 has 13 residues. V lost 2 bases and J 0 bases, leaving 5 bases between the germline ends. Germline loops: CDR1 SGHRS, CDR2 YFSETQ. The CDR3 region has the DNA TGCGCCAGCAGCTTCTTTCTGAACACTGAAGCTTTCTTT. Its protein is CASSFFLNTEAFF.

The chain couples TRBV7-9 to TRBJ2-5; D is perhaps TRBD2 (5 bases). Trimming cost V 1 base and J 3 bases, with 12 bases left between them. CDR1 is SEHNR, CDR2 FQNEAQ, per germline (reference sequence). This CDR3 has 15 amino acids. CDR3: CASSLGGPVEETQYF. The CDR3 nucleotides read TGTGCCAGCAGCTTAGGAGGGCCGGTTGAAGAGACCCAGTACTTC.

The chain carries TRBV3-1 (or the pseudogene TRBV3-2) and TRBJ2-3; TRBD2 might be the D (5 bases). The V end was cut by 4 bases, the J end by 5 bases, with 10 bases between. Germline V CDR1 and CDR2: LGHDT, YNNKEL (reference sequence). CDR3 size: 13 residues. CDR3 protein: CASSPRTEDTQYF. In DNA, the CDR3 is TGTGCCAGCAGCCCGCGGACTGAAGATACGCAGTATTTT.

About this clone: This sample also contains other DNA sequences that code for the same CDR3. The J gene is TRBJ1-3, the V gene TRBV7-2; D is ambiguous. From germline, CDR1 is SGHTA and CDR2 FQGNSA. The V end lost 5 bases, the J end lost 3 bases, and 8 bases lay between the germline ends. The CDR3 is made up of 13 amino acids. CDR3 sequence: CASSPLSGNTIYF. In DNA form, the CDR3 reads TGTGCCAGCAGCCCCCTAAGTGGAAACACCATATATTTT.

This sequence joins TRBV19 and TRBJ1-1; maybe TRBD1 (5 bases). This CDR3 region has 15 residues. The V and J ends lost 5 bases and 1 base respectively, with 14 bases between them. Germline V gene sequence: CDR1 LNHDA, CDR2 SQIVND (reference sequence). As DNA, the CDR3 is TGTGCCAGTAGTGCCCGTAGCAGGGAGAACACTGAAGCTTTCTTT. Its protein is CASSARSRENTEAFF. Full variable domain (remainder filled in from reference TRBV19 and TRBJ1-1): DGGITQSPKYLFRKEGQNVTLSCEQNLNHDAMYWYRQDPGQGLRLIYYSQIVNDFQKGDIAEGYSVSREKKESFPLTVTSAQKNPTAFYLCASSARSRENTEAFFGQGTRLTVV.

The chain combines TRBV7-2 with TRBJ2-7, with 10 bases aligning to TRBD1. V trimming: 2 bases; J trimming: 1 base; junction bases outside the gene matches: 5. The CDR3 has 16 residues. Germline CDR1 SGHTA, CDR2 FQGNSA. Here the CDR3 reads CASSLFGQGGSYEQYF. For the CDR3, the DNA is TGTGCCAGCAGCTTATTCGGACAGGGGGGTTCCTACGAGCAGTACTTC.

The CDR3 region is CASSQMGGQETQYF. The CDR3, as DNA: TGCGCCAGCAGCCAGATGGGGGGGCAAGAGACCCAGTACTTC. V and J are TRBV4-3 and TRBJ2-5, with 7 bases lining up with TRBD2. Germline V CDR1 and CDR2: LGHNA, YSLEER. Germline trimming cut 3 bases from V and 2 bases from J; bases unmatched to any gene: 3. There are 14 residues in the CDR3.

In nucleotides, the CDR3 is TGTGCCAGCAGTTACTCGTATTTTACCTACGAGCAGTACTTC. It is translated as CASSYSYFTYEQYF. V is TRBV6-5 and J is TRBJ2-7, with D hard to call. The germline V gene has CDR1 MNHEY and CDR2 SVGAGI. The CDR3 length is 14 residues. V shed 0 bases and J shed 2 bases, with 8 bases lying between them.

The rearrangement links TRBV7-2 to TRBJ2-2; 7 bases align to TRBD2. Germline values: CDR1 SGHTA, CDR2 FQGNSA. Trimming cost V 4 bases and J 2 bases; bases outside gene matches: 10. The CDR3 length is 17 residues. The CDR3 DNA sequence: TGTGCCAGCAGCTCCGACCAGAGCGGGGTTAACACCGGGGAGCTGTTTTTT. Protein: CASSSDQSGVNTGELFF.

V usage is TRBV21-1 and J usage is TRBJ2-2; the table gives TRBD1 as D, unverified against the DNA. TRBV21-1 is labeled a pseudogene. The CDR3 has 20 residues. The CDR3 loop is CASSKRNVKGRGLFTGELFF. CDR3 bases: TGTGCCAGCAGCAAAAGGAACGTGAAGGGCAGGGGGCTTTTCACCGGGGAGCTGTTTTTT.

The rearrangement joins TRBV7-9 to TRBJ2-7, with D possibly being TRBD1 (5 bases). This CDR3 region has 13 residues. V lost 2 bases to trimming and J lost 1 base, with 6 bases between them. CDR1 SEHNR and CDR2 FQNEAQ come from the germline V gene (reference sequence). As DNA, the CDR3 is TGTGCCAGCAGCTTAAGGGGTTCCTACGAGCAGTACTTC. Residues: CASSLRGSYEQYF. Using reference TRBV7-9 and TRBJ2-7 for the parts outside the CDR3, the full variable domain is DTGVSQNPRHKITKRGQNVTFRCDPISEHNRLYWYRQTLGQGPEFLTYFQNEAQLEKSRLLSDRFSAERPKGSFSTLEIQRTEQGDSAMYLCASSLRGSYEQYFGPGTRLTVT.

V is TRBV30 and J is TRBJ2-7, with a possible D match to TRBD2 (5 bases). V lost 6 bases to trimming and J lost 0 bases, with 12 bases between them. This CDR3 contains 13 residues. CDR1 and CDR2 (germline): GTSNPN, SVGIG (reference sequence). CDR3 in amino acids: CACSRGSSYEQYF. CDR3 nucleotides: TGTGCCTGTTCACGGGGAAGCTCCTACGAGCAGTACTTC.

This clone was picked up one time. This sequence joins TRBV9 and TRBJ1-3, with a weak D call TRBD1 (6 bases). V was clipped by 4 bases and J by 7 bases, with 15 bases between them. Germline V lookup: CDR1 SGDLS, CDR2 YYNGEE. The CDR3 runs 14 residues. The CDR3 coding sequence is TGTGCCAGCAGCCCCCCCACAGGGCTGAACACCATATATTTT. This encodes CASSPPTGLNTIYF. Full variable domain (rest looked up from reference TRBV9 and TRBJ1-3): DSGVTQTPKHLITATGQRVTLRCSPRSGDLSVYWYQQSLDQGLQFLIQYYNGEERAKGNILERFSAQQFPDLHSELNLSSLELGDSALYFCASSPPTGLNTIYFGEGSWLTVV.

This clone was counted only a few times. The V gene is TRBV28, the J gene TRBJ2-3; possible D gene TRBD2, 5 bases. V lost 3 bases and J 2 bases, leaving 12 bases between the germline ends. CDR3 length equals 15 residues. Germline CDR1 is MDHEN and CDR2 is SYDVKM. In nucleotides, the CDR3 is TGTGCCAGCAGTTTGCGAAGCGGCTACACAGATACGCAGTATTTT. This codes for CASSLRSGYTDTQYF.

In its sample, this clone was seen once. V and J are TRBV15 and TRBJ1-2, with 9 bases aligning to TRBD1. The CDR3 covers 18 residues. Germline V gives CDR1 LNHNV, CDR2 YYDKDF (reference sequence). Trimming at V came to 0 bases and at J to 3 bases, leaving 11 bases not matched to a gene. CDR3 amino acids: CATSRDQAGTGQDYGYTF. The CDR3 nucleotides are TGTGCCACCAGCAGAGATCAGGCCGGGACAGGGCAGGACTATGGCTACACCTTC.

This clone appeared a few times. The chain links TRBV5-6 to TRBJ2-6; TRBD2 is a possible D gene (5 bases). The CDR3 spans 14 residues. Trimming cost V 2 bases and J 4 bases, with 7 bases left between them. From germline, CDR1 is SGHDT and CDR2 YYEEEE. The DNA of the CDR3 is TGTGCCAGCAGCTTCGGGGTCGGGGCCAACGTCCTGACTTTC. This encodes CASSFGVGANVLTF.

CDR3 DNA: TGTGCCAGCAGCGTCGATACTAGCGGGGGGATAGTGGATGAGCAGTTCTTC. Translation: CASSVDTSGGIVDEQFF. The genes are TRBV9 and TRBJ2-1, with 12 bases lining up with TRBD2. CDR3 length: 17 amino acids. Per the germline V gene, CDR1 is SGDLS and CDR2 is YYNGEE. After removal of 2 bases from V and 8 bases from J, the junction contained 11 bases not matched to a gene.

The rearrangement links TRBV30 to TRBJ1-2; possibly TRBD1 for D (5 bases). V lost 2 bases to trimming and J lost 6 bases, with 13 bases between them. Germline V gene data show CDR1 as GTSNPN and CDR2 as SVGIG (reference sequence). The CDR3 is 13 residues long. The CDR3, as DNA: TGTGCCTGGAGTAAAATGGGGCAGGATGGCTACACCTTC. Translating it yields CAWSKMGQDGYTF.

The chain joins TRBV5-5 to TRBJ2-3; D call uncertain. Germline V gene sequence: CDR1 SGHKS, CDR2 YYEKEE (reference sequence). V lost 1 base and J lost 0, with 9 bases in between. This CDR3 has 15 amino acids. In nucleotides, the CDR3 is TGTGCCAGCAGCTTGTGGCGGTCTAGCACAGATACGCAGTATTTT. It encodes CASSLWRSSTDTQYF.

V is TRBV2 and J is TRBJ2-1; 11 bases align to TRBD2. The ends lost 6 bases at V and 7 bases at J; junction bases unmatched: 11. The CDR3 length is 16 residues. Germline CDR1 SNHLY, CDR2 FYNNEI. The CDR3 DNA sequence: TGTGCCAGCAGGGGCCATTTGACTAGCGGGGTGAATGAGCAGTTCTTC. Translated, it gives CASRGHLTSGVNEQFF.